The clone carrying this TCR beta chain was seen once. Antigen unknown. The data belong to a study of cytomegalovirus exposure and HLA in healthy donors. Findings and limits, study-wide: Per a later analysis, about 17,000 TCR beta sequences showed association with HLA alleles at 0.05 false discovery rate. V- and J-gene trimming in TCR beta was tied to a missense DCLRE1C variant by an analysis performed later.

Trimming stripped 1 base from V and 1 base from J, with 7 bases between. The CDR3 has 14 residues. The germline CDR1 and CDR2 sequences are SGHRS and YFSETQ. Donors likely had unrecorded immune exposures despite being nominally healthy when sampled. The PCR used 60 Vbeta and 13 Jbeta primers. The method was immunoSEQ multiplex PCR; TCRdb's version includes in-frame clones alone and lacks a portion of them. The table lists some 150,000 clones, around 80% of them singletons. V usage is TRBV5-1 and J usage is TRBJ2-3, with D uncertain. Input material: PBMCs. The sequence came from a woman aged 25 to 45 in good health and CMV-seronegative. The CDR3 protein is CASSLNRRTDTQYF. In DNA, the CDR3 is TGCGCCAGCAGCTTGAATCGTCGCACAGATACGCAGTATTTT. Based on the CDR3 plus reference TRBV5-1 and TRBJ2-3, the full variable domain is KAGVTQTPRYLIKTRGQQVTLSCSPISGHRSVSWYQQTPGQGLQFLFEYFSETQRNKGNFPGRFSGRQFSNSRSEMNVSTLELGDSALYLCASSLNRRTDTQYFGPGTRLTVL.